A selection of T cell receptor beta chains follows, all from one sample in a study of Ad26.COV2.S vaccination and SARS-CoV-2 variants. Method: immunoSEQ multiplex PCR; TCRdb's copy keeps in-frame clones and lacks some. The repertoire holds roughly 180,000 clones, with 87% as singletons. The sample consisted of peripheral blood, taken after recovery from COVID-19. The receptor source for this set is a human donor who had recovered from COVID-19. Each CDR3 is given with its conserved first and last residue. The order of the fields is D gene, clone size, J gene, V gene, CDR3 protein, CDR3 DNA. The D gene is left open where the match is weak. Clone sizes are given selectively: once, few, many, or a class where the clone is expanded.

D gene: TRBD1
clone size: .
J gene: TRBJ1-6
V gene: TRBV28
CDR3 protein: CASSDYDRGYSPLHF
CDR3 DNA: TGTGCCAGCAGTGATTACGACAGGGGATATTCACCCCTCCACTTT

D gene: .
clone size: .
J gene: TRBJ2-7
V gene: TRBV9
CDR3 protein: CASSVSMVAYEQYF
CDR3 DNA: TGTGCCAGCAGCGTAAGTATGGTGGCCTACGAGCAGTACTTC

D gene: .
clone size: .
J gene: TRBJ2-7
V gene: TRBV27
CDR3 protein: CASSFGFPGSSYEQYF
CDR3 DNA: TGTGCCAGCAGTTTTGGCTTCCCAGGGAGCTCCTACGAGCAGTACTTC

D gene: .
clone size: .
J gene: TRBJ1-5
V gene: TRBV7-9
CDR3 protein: CASSVGSQPQHF
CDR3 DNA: TGTGCCAGCAGCGTGGGAAGTCAGCCCCAGCATTTT

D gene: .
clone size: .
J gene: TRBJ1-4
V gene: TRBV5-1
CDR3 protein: CASGEGSTNEKLFF
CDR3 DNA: TGCGCCAGTGGGGAAGGATCAACTAATGAAAAACTGTTTTTT

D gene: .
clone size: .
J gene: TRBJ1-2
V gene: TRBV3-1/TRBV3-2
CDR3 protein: CASSQGLGINYGYTF
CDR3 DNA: TGTGCCAGCAGCCAAGGGCTAGGAATTAACTATGGCTACACCTTC

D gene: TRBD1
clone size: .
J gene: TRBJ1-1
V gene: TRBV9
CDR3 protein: CASSVGDRNTEAFF
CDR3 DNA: TGTGCCAGCAGCGTAGGGGACAGGAACACTGAAGCTTTCTTT

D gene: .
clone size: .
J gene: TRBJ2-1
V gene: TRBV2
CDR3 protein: CASSHPRETANNEQFF
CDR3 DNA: TGTGCCAGCAGTCATCCCCGTGAGACAGCCAACAATGAGCAGTTCTTC

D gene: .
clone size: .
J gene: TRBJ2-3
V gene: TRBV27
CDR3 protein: CASTPLGGLTDTQYF
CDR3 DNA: TGTGCCAGCACCCCCCTTGGAGGGCTTACAGATACGCAGTATTTT

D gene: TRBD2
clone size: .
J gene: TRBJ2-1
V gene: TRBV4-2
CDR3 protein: CASSRGGLAGVKQFF
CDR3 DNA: TGTGCCAGCAGCCGTGGGGGACTAGCGGGAGTCAAGCAGTTCTTC

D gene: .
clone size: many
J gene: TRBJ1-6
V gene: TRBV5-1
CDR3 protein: CASSLAGPENNSPLHF
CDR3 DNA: TGCGCCAGCAGCTTGGCCGGGCCAGAAAATAATTCACCCCTCCACTTT

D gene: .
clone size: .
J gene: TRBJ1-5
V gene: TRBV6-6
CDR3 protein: CASSPRQFLSNQPQHF
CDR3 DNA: TGTGCCAGCAGTCCTCGACAGTTTCTTAGCAATCAGCCCCAGCATTTT

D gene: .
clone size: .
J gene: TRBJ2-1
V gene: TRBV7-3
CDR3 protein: CASSQEISSYNEQFF
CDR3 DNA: TGTGCCAGCAGCCAGGAGATATCCTCCTACAATGAGCAGTTCTTC

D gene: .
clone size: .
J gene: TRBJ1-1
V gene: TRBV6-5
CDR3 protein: CASSNSRDHTEAFF
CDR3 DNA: TGTGCCAGCAGTAACTCGCGGGACCACACTGAAGCTTTCTTT

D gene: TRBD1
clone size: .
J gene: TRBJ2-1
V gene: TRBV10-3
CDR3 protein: CAISERQGDYNEQFF
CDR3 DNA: TGTGCCATCAGTGAACGACAGGGGGACTACAATGAGCAGTTCTTC

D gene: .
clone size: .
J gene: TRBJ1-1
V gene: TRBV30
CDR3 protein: CAWCIQGNTEAFF
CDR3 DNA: TGTGCCTGGTGCATTCAGGGGAACACTGAAGCCTTCTTT

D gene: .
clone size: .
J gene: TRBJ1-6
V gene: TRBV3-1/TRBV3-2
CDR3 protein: CASRTGTTVGVGSYNSPLHF
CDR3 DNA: TGTGCCAGCAGAACCGGGACAACCGTTGGCGTTGGCTCCTATAATTCACCCCTCCACTTT

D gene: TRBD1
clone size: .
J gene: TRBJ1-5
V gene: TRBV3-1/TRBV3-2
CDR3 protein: CASSHTGGDQPQHF
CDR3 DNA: TGTGCCAGCAGCCACACAGGGGGCGATCAGCCCCAGCATTTT

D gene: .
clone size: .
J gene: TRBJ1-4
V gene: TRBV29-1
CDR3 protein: CSVSLDSATNEKLFF
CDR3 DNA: TGCAGCGTTTCCCTAGACAGCGCAACTAATGAAAAACTGTTTTTT

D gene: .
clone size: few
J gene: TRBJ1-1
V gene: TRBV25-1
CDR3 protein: CASSENGRGWPEAFF
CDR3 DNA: TGTGCCAGCAGTGAAAACGGGAGGGGCTGGCCTGAAGCTTTCTTT

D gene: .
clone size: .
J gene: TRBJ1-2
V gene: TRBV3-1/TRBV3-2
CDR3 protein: CASSQRDNYYGYTF
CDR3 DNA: TGTGCCAGCAGCCAAAGGGACAACTACTATGGCTACACCTTC

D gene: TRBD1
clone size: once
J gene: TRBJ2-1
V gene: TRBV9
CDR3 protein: CASSLKSTGTGFENEQFF
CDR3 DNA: TGTGCCAGCAGCCTCAAATCTACCGGGACAGGGTTCGAGAATGAGCAGTTCTTC

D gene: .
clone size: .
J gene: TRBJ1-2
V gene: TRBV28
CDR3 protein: CASSLGRESYTF
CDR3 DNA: TGTGCCAGCAGTTTGGGTCGGGAAAGCTACACCTTC

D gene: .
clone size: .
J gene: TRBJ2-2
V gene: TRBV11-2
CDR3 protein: CASSSLTGPRDTGELFF
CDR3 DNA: TGTGCCAGCAGCTCCCTCACCGGGCCCCGGGACACCGGGGAGCTGTTTTTT

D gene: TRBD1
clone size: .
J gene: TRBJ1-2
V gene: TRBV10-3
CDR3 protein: CAISEQGGPYGYTF
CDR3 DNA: TGTGCCATCAGTGAACAGGGGGGACCCTATGGCTACACCTTC

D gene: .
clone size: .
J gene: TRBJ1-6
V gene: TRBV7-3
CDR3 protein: CASSRWGQGRSPLYF
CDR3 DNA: TGTGCCAGCAGTCGGTGGGGGCAGGGAAGATCACCCCTCTACTTT

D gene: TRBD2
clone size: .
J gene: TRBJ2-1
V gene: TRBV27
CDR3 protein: CASNQLTSGQGGQFF
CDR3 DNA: TGTGCCAGCAACCAACTGACTAGCGGCCAGGGTGGGCAGTTCTTC

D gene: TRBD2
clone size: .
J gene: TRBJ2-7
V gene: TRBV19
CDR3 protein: CASSPVGGETYEQYF
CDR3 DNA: TGTGCCAGTAGCCCTGTGGGGGGGGAAACCTACGAGCAGTACTTC

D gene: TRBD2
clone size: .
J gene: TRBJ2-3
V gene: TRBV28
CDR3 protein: CASSPWAAGLTQYF
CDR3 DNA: TGTGCCAGCAGCCCCTGGGCAGCGGGGCTAACGCAGTATTTT

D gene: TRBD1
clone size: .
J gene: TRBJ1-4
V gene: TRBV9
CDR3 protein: CASSVTGDNEKLFF
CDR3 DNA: TGTGCCAGCAGCGTGACAGGGGATAATGAAAAACTGTTTTTT

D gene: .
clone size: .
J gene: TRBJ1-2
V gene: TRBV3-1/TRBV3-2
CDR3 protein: CASTWTGNYGYTF
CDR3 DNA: TGTGCCAGCACCTGGACGGGGAACTATGGCTACACCTTC

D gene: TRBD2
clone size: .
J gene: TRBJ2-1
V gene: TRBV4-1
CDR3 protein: CASSQVLAGNYNEQFF
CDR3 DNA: TGCGCCAGCAGCCAAGTACTAGCGGGTAACTACAATGAGCAGTTCTTC

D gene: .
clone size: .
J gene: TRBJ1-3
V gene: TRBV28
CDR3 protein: CASSVPSKLTGNTIYF
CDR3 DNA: TGTGCCAGCAGTGTGCCGTCGAAATTAACTGGAAACACCATATATTTT

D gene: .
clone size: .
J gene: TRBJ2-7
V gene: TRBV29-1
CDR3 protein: CSVLGGTLSYEQYF
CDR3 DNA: TGCAGCGTTTTAGGAGGGACACTATCCTACGAGCAGTACTTC

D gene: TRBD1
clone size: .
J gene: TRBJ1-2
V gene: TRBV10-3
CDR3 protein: CAISRDRESYGYTF
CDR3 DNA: TGTGCCATAAGTCGGGACAGGGAGTCCTATGGCTACACCTTC

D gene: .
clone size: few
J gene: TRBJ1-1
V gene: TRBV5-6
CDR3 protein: CASSLEGAGVNTEAFF
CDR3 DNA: TGTGCCAGCAGCTTGGAAGGGGCTGGGGTGAACACTGAAGCTTTCTTT

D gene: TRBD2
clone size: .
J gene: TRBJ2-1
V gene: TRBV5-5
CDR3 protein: CASSSRGGRNEQFF
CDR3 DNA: TGTGCCAGCAGTTCCCGGGGGGGCCGAAATGAGCAGTTCTTC

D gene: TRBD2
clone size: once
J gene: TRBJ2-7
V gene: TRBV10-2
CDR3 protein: CASSDTSGTLKQYF
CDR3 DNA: TGCGCCAGCAGTGACACTAGCGGGACTCTAAAGCAGTACTTC

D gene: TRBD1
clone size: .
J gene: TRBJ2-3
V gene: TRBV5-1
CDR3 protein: CASRSDRGPTDTQYF
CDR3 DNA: TGCGCCAGCAGATCAGACAGGGGGCCCACAGATACGCAGTATTTT

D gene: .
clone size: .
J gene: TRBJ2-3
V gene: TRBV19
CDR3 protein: CASRGRGGTDTQYF
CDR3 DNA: TGTGCCAGTAGGGGGAGAGGGGGCACAGATACGCAGTATTTT

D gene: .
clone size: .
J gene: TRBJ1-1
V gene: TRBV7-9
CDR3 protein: CASSDGPVGRSYGNEAFF
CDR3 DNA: TGTGCCAGCAGCGATGGGCCGGTCGGTAGGTCCTACGGGAATGAAGCTTTCTTT

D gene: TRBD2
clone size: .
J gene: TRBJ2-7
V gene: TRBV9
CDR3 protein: CASSVEAGLGFSYEQYF
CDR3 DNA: TGTGCCAGCAGCGTAGAGGCGGGACTAGGGTTTTCCTACGAGCAGTACTTC

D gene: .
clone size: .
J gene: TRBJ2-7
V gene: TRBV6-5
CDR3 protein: CALWALTTYEQYF
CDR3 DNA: TGTGCCCTATGGGCACTTACTACCTACGAGCAGTACTTC

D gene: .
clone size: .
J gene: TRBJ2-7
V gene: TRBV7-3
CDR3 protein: CASSQGANSYEQYF
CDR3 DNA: TGTGCCAGCAGCCAAGGGGCGAATTCCTACGAGCAGTACTTC

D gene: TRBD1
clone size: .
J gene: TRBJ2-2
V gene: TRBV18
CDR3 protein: CASSLPGTGRTGELFF
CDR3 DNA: TGTGCCAGCTCACTCCCCGGGACAGGGCGCACCGGGGAGCTGTTTTTT

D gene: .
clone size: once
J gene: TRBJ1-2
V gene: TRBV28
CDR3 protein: CASSLFYGYTF
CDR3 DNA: TGTGCCAGCAGTTTATTTTACGGCTACACCTTC

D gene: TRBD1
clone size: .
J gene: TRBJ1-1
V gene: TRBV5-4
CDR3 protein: CASSFYRGSGTEAFF
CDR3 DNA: TGTGCCAGCAGCTTTTACAGGGGGTCCGGCACTGAAGCTTTCTTT

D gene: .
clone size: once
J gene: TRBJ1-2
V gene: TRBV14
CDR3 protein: CASSPVGGGYTF
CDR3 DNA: TGTGCCAGCAGCCCTGTTGGAGGTGGCTACACCTTC

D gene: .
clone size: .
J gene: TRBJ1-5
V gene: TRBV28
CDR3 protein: CASSFKRLDQPQHF
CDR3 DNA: TGTGCCAGCAGTTTCAAAAGGCTAGATCAGCCCCAGCATTTT

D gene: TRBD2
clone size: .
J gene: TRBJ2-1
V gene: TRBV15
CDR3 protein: CATSRGIVAGYNEQFF
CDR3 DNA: TGTGCCACCAGCAGAGGAATCGTAGCGGGGTACAATGAGCAGTTCTTC

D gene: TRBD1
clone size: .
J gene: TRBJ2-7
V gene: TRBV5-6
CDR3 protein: CASSPTDRDEQYF
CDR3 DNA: TGTGCCAGCAGCCCAACGGACAGGGACGAGCAGTACTTC

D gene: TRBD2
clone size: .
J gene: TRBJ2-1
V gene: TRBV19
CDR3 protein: CASSSGSVNEQFF
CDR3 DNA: TGTGCCAGTAGTAGCGGGAGCGTAAATGAGCAGTTCTTC

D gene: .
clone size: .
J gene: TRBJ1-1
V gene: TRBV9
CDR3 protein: CASSVDPGVNTEAFF
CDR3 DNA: TGTGCCAGCAGCGTAGATCCAGGGGTGAACACTGAAGCTTTCTTT

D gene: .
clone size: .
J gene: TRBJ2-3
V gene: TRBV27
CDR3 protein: CASTTGLLYADTQYF
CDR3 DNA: TGTGCCAGCACCACTGGTCTCCTTTACGCAGATACGCAGTATTTT

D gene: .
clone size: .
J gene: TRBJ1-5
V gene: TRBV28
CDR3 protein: CASRLSNQPQHF
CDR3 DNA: TGTGCCAGCAGACTTAGCAATCAGCCCCAGCATTTT

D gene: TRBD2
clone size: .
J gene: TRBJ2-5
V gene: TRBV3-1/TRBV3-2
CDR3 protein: CASSPGGGQETQYF
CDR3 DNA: TGTGCCAGCAGCCCGGGCGGGGGCCAAGAGACCCAGTACTTC

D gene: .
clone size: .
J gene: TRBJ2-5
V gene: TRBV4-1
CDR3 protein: CASSLRVSGPQETQYF
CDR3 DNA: TGCGCCAGCAGCCTAAGGGTATCCGGGCCTCAAGAGACCCAGTACTTC

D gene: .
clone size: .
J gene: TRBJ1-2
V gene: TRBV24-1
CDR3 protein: CATSDLQTGYGYTF
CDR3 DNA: TGTGCCACCAGTGATTTGCAAACAGGGTATGGCTACACCTTC